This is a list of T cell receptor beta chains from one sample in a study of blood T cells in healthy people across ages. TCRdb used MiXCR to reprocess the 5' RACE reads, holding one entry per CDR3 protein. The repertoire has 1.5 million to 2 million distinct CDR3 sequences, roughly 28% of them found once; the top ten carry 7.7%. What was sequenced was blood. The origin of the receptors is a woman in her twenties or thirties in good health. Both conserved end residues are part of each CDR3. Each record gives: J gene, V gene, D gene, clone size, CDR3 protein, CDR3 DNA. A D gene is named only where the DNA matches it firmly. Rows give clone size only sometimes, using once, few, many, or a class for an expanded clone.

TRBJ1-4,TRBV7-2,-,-,CASSLAVSPNEKLFF,TGTGCCAGCAGCTTAGCGGTGTCTCCTAATGAAAAACTGTTTTTT
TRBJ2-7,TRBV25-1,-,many,CASSPSWGQPYEQYF,TGTGCCAGCAGTCCCTCCTGGGGGCAGCCCTACGAGCAGTACTTC
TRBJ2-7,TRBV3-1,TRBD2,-,CASSPGIGLAGGSYEQYF,TGTGCCAGCAGCCCGGGAATCGGACTAGCGGGAGGCTCCTACGAGCAGTACTTC
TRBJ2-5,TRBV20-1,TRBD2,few,CSAREGTSGGGTQYF,TGCAGTGCTAGAGAAGGGACTAGCGGGGGTGGGACCCAGTACTTC
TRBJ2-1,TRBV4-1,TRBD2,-,CASSQDRWSGGSYNEQFF,TGCGCCAGCAGCCAAGATCGCTGGAGCGGGGGGTCCTACAATGAGCAGTTCTTC
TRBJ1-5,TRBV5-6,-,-,CASSLALYEGNQPQHF,TGTGCCAGCAGCTTGGCCCTTTACGAAGGGAATCAGCCCCAGCATTTT
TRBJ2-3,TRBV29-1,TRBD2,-,CSVAGGTRDRDSTDTQYF,TGCAGCGTTGCGGGGGGGACCAGGGACCGGGATAGCACAGATACGCAGTATTTT
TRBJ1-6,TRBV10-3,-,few,CAIKTSNNSPLHF,TGTGCCATCAAAACTTCGAATAATTCACCCCTCCACTTT
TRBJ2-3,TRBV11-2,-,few,CASSLPRVSPSTDTQYF,TGTGCCAGCAGCTTGCCCCGAGTCTCCCCAAGCACAGATACGCAGTATTTT
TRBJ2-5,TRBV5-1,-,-,CASSLVQGKVQETQYF,TGCGCCAGCAGCTTGGTTCAGGGAAAGGTTCAAGAGACCCAGTACTTC
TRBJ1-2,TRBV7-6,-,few,CASSPGTSTAYGYTF,TGTGCCAGTAGCCCCGGGACATCCACTGCCTATGGCTACACCTTC
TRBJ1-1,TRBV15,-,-,CATSRDPASNEACF,TGTGCCACCAGCAGAGATCCTGCGTCAAATGAAGCTTGCTTT
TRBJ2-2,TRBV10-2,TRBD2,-,CVSRVSGGGELFF,TGCGTCAGCAGAGTTAGCGGGGGCGGGGAGCTGTTTTTT
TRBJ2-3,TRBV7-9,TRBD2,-,CASSWPKSGSPDTQYF,TGTGCCAGCAGCTGGCCGAAGAGCGGGAGCCCAGATACGCAGTATTTT
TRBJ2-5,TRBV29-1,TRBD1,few,CSVDGDRAQETQYF,TGCAGCGTTGATGGGGACAGGGCCCAAGAGACCCAGTACTTC
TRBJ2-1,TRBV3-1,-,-,CASRIIYWGGDDGEQFF,TGTGCCAGCAGAATCATCTATTGGGGCGGGGACGATGGTGAGCAGTTCTTC
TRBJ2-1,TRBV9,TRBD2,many,CASSSASGSVYEQFF,TGTGCCAGCAGCTCGGCTAGCGGGAGTGTCTATGAGCAGTTCTTC
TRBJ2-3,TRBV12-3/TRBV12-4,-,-,CASSLGDRVVTDTQYF,TGTGCCAGCAGTTTAGGAGATCGGGTCGTCACAGATACGCAGTATTTT
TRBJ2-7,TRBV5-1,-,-,CASSLAEHRLSYEQYF,TGCGCCAGCAGCTTGGCCGAACATCGCCTCTCCTACGAGCAGTACTTC
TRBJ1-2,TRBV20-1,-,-,CSAREGGLPNYGYTF,TGCAGTGCTAGAGAAGGTGGTTTACCTAACTATGGCTACACCTTC
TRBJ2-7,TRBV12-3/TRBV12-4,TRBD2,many,CASSRSGSLSYEQYF,TGTGCCAGCAGTCGTAGCGGGAGCCTCTCCTACGAGCAGTACTTC
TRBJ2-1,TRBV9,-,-,CASSPLLAAEQFF,TGTGCCAGCAGCCCCCTACTAGCAGCTGAGCAGTTCTTC
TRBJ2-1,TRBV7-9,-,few,CASLTVLDEQFF,TGTGCCAGTTTGACAGTCTTAGATGAGCAGTTCTTC
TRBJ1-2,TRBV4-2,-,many,CASSQESGAANYGYTF,TGTGCCAGCAGCCAAGAGTCGGGGGCCGCTAACTATGGCTACACCTTC
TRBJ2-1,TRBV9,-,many,CASSVAPSSRNEQFF,TGTGCCAGCAGCGTAGCCCCGAGCTCGAGGAATGAGCAGTTCTTC
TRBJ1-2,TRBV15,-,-,CATSRDSDYGYTF,TGTGCCACCAGCAGGGACTCGGACTATGGCTACACCTTC
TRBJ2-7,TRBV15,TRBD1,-,CATSSASGQGVYEQYF,TGTGCCACCAGCAGTGCTTCGGGACAGGGGGTCTACGAGCAGTACTTC
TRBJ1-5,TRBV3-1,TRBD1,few,CASSQSGGYSNQPQHF,TGTGCCAGCAGCCAATCAGGGGGATATAGCAATCAGCCCCAGCATTTT
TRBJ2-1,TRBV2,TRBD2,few,CASSEAGLAPYNEQFF,TGTGCCAGCAGTGAAGCGGGACTAGCGCCTTACAATGAGCAGTTCTTC
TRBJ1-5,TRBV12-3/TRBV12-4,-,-,CASKAGRQPQHF,TGTGCCAGCAAGGCAGGCCGTCAGCCCCAGCATTTT
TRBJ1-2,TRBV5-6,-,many,CASSLYGPNYGYTF,TGTGCCAGCAGCTTATATGGTCCTAACTATGGCTACACCTTC
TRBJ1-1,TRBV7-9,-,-,CASSVPDSNTEAFF,TGTGCCAGCAGCGTCCCGGACAGTAACACTGAAGCTTTCTTT
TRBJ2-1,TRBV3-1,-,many,CASSQDQGSYNEQFF,TGTGCCAGCAGCCAAGATCAGGGTTCCTACAATGAGCAGTTCTTC
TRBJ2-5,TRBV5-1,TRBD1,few,CASSLGQGVLETQYF,TGCGCCAGCAGCTTGGGACAGGGGGTGTTGGAGACCCAGTACTTC
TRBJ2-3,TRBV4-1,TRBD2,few,CASSRPGGRGTQYF,TGCGCCAGCAGCCGTCCGGGGGGAAGGGGTACGCAGTATTTT
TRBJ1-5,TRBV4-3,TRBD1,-,CASSQDTGGDQPQHF,TGCGCCAGCAGCCAAGATACAGGGGGAGATCAGCCCCAGCATTTT
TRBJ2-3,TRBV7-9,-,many,CASPTAGIEDTQYF,TGTGCCAGCCCCACTGCGGGAATCGAAGATACGCAGTATTTT
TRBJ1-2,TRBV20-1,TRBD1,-,CSARALGQGDGYTF,TGCAGTGCTAGAGCCCTGGGACAGGGTGATGGCTACACCTTC
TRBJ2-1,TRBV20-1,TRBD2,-,CSARGSWASGDPSEQFF,TGCAGTGCTAGAGGTTCGTGGGCTAGCGGAGACCCTAGTGAGCAGTTCTTC
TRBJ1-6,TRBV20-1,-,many,CSARDLAKGGINSPLHF,TGCAGTGCTAGAGATCTGGCGAAAGGAGGGATCAACTCACCCCTCCACTTT
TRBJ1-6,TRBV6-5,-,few,CASSYSHSPLHF,TGTGCCAGCAGTTACTCCCATTCACCCCTCCACTTT
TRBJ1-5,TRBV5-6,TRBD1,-,CASSYGTGGTQPQHF,TGTGCCAGCAGCTATGGGACAGGGGGCACTCAGCCCCAGCATTTT
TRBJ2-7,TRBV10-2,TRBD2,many,CASSATGGGPAEQYF,TGCGCCAGCAGTGCTACGGGGGGGGGCCCTGCCGAGCAGTACTTC
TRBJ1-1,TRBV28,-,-,CASSPRGAGGTEAFF,TGTGCCAGCAGCCCCCGAGGGGCGGGTGGTACTGAAGCTTTCTTT
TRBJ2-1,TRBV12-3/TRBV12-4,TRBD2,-,CASSQSGRGGNEQFF,TGTGCCAGCAGTCAGAGCGGGAGGGGGGGCAATGAGCAGTTCTTC
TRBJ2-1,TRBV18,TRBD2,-,CASSASLAGKLNEQFF,TGTGCCAGCTCAGCCTCCCTAGCGGGCAAACTCAATGAGCAGTTCTTC